Each of the 21 T cell receptor beta chains below was sequenced from the same sample in a study of T-cell memory formation after mild COVID-19. TCRdb called the 5' RACE reads again in MiXCR, with one record for every CDR3 protein. The table includes 450,000 or so distinct CDR3 sequences, 20% detected once. What was sequenced was PBMCs or a T cell subset sorted from them (not recorded which). These receptors all come from an adult woman who had mild COVID-19 (a few samples of this study predate the infection). Cell type and time point are not known.

J is TRBJ1-1 and V is TRBV20-1; tentatively, D is TRBD1 (6 bases). The CDR3 runs 15 residues. V lost 3 bases and J lost 4, with 18 bases in between. Per the germline V gene, CDR1 is DFQATT and CDR2 is SNEGSKA (reference sequence). The CDR3 spells CSARALTGTSTEAFF. In DNA form, the CDR3 reads TGCAGTGCTAGGGCGTTGACAGGAACGAGCACTGAAGCTTTCTTT.

V gene TRBV6-2 or TRBV6-3 combines with J gene TRBJ2-3, with 11 bases matching TRBD2. The CDR3 is 17 residues long. CDR1 MNHEY and CDR2 SVGEGT come from the germline V gene. The V gene end was trimmed by 4 bases and the J gene end by 6 bases; junction bases not matched to a gene: 12. CDR3 coding DNA: TGTGCCAGCAGTTCCAATCCGGGACTAGCGGCTCCTGATACGCAGTATTTT. Amino acids: CASSSNPGLAAPDTQYF.

The sample holds a few counts of this clonotype. The J gene is TRBJ1-2, the V gene TRBV19; no clear D. The CDR3 has 14 amino acids. Deletions cut 2 bases from V and 3 bases from J, with 10 bases between. Germline V gives CDR1 LNHDA, CDR2 SQIVND (reference sequence). CDR3: CASSIQQRHYGYTF. The DNA for the CDR3 is TGTGCCAGTAGTATACAACAGCGCCACTATGGCTACACCTTC.

This rearrangement joins TRBV3-1 to TRBJ1-2; 10 bases map to TRBD1. The CDR3 covers 15 residues. Germline CDR1 is LGHDT and CDR2 is YNNKEL (reference sequence). The V and J ends lost 4 bases and 4 bases, in that order; junction bases with no gene match: 6. CDR3 sequence reads: CASSPGTGEAYGYTF. The DNA of the CDR3 is TGTGCCAGCAGCCCCGGGACAGGGGAGGCCTATGGCTACACCTTC.

The table lists this clonotype with a few counts. The chain couples TRBV29-1 to TRBJ1-1, with D perhaps matching TRBD1 (5 bases). The CDR3 contains 15 residues. The germline V gene encodes CDR1 SQVTM and CDR2 ANQGSEA. V was clipped by 6 bases and J by 0 bases, with 17 bases between them. The CDR3 DNA reads as TGCAGCGTCCGTCCTCCGGGACTAATGAACACTGAAGCTTTCTTT. Translating it yields CSVRPPGLMNTEAFF.

This clonotype was detected only a few times. CDR3 protein: CASSFEVGGNEQYF. CDR3 in DNA: TGTGCCAGCAGCTTTGAGGTAGGAGGGAACGAGCAGTACTTC. The chain employs TRBV7-9 and TRBJ2-7; possible D gene TRBD2, 6 bases. Trimming removed 3 bases from V and 5 bases from J, with 14 bases in between. There are 14 residues in the CDR3. Germline assignment: CDR1 SEHNR and CDR2 FQNEAQ (reference sequence).

The chain joins TRBV6-4 to TRBJ1-1; D might be TRBD1 (5 bases). The CDR3 consists of 12 residues. The V and J ends lost 2 bases and 7 bases respectively, with 8 bases between them. Germline CDR1 and CDR2: MRHNA and SNTAGT. DNA of the CDR3: TGTGCCAGCAGTGACAGGGGTGGTGAAGCTTTCTTT. This encodes CASSDRGGEAFF.

The V call is TRBV28, the J call TRBJ2-1; D unclear. CDR1 is MDHEN and CDR2 is SYDVKM in the germline V gene. This CDR3 is built from 13 residues. The V and J ends lost 5 bases and 6 bases respectively, with 11 bases between them. CDR3 nucleotide sequence: TGTGCCAGCAGTCTGGCCTATCTCAATGAGCAGTTCTTC. Protein product: CASSLAYLNEQFF.

J is TRBJ1-2 and V is TRBV28; a weak D match, TRBD1 (5 bases). This CDR3 has 12 residues. V was clipped by 5 bases and J by 6 bases, with 10 bases between them. Germline CDR1 and CDR2: MDHEN and SYDVKM. The CDR3 nucleotides are TGTGCCAGCAGTCCTCGGGGCGATGGCTACACCTTC. It codes for CASSPRGDGYTF.

The sample holds a few counts of this clonotype. The chain uses TRBV25-1 and TRBJ2-7; 8 bases align to TRBD2. J was trimmed by 3 bases and V by 7 bases; bases with no gene match: 2. CDR1 and CDR2 from the germline V gene are MGHDK and SYGVNS. CDR3 length: 12 residues. The CDR3 reads CASMAGGYEQYF. The CDR3 coding sequence is TGTGCCAGCATGGCGGGAGGCTACGAGCAGTACTTC.

The DNA for the CDR3 is TGTGCCAGCAGCCTGTTCACCACCCCATGGGACGAGCAGTACTTC. As protein: CASSLFTTPWDEQYF. V gene TRBV14 combines with J gene TRBJ2-7; D unclear. The germline V gene has CDR1 SGHDN and CDR2 FVKESK. The CDR3 is 15 amino acids. V was clipped by 4 bases and J by 5 bases, with 18 bases between them.

This chain joins TRBV6-2 or TRBV6-3 and TRBJ2-1; no definite D call. CDR1 MNHEY and CDR2 SVGEGT come from the germline V gene. This CDR3 region has 15 residues. V lost 6 bases and J lost 8, with 20 bases in between. CDR3 protein: CASSLVLVGPYEQFF. CDR3 coding DNA: TGTGCCAGCAGCCTCGTACTGGTAGGGCCCTATGAGCAGTTCTTC.

This clonotype was seen a few times. The chain is built from TRBV9 and TRBJ1-3, with 9 bases lining up with TRBD1. V lost 3 bases and J lost 4; bases outside the gene matches: 5. In germline, CDR1 is SGDLS, CDR2 YYNGEE. The CDR3 consists of 15 residues. The CDR3 DNA reads TGTGCCAGCAGCGAGGGACAGGGAGCAGGAAACACCATATATTTT. It encodes CASSEGQGAGNTIYF. The whole variable domain, filled in from reference TRBV9 and TRBJ1-3, reads DSGVTQTPKHLITATGQRVTLRCSPRSGDLSVYWYQQSLDQGLQFLIQYYNGEERAKGNILERFSAQQFPDLHSELNLSSLELGDSALYFCASSEGQGAGNTIYFGEGSWLTVV.

This clonotype has more than one count but fewer than ten. This sequence joins TRBV7-9 and TRBJ1-4; TRBD1 matches 7 bases. Per germline, CDR1 SEHNR and CDR2 FQNEAQ (reference sequence). V gave up 2 bases and J gave up 5 bases; unmatched junction bases: 2. This CDR3 region has 14 residues. The CDR3 DNA reads as TGTGCCAGCAGCTTAAGACAGGGAAATGAAAAACTGTTTTTT. Its translation: CASSLRQGNEKLFF.

The J gene is TRBJ1-1, the V gene TRBV6-4, with D perhaps matching TRBD1 (6 bases). Germline-derived CDR1 and CDR2 are MRHNA and SNTAGT. This CDR3 is built from 14 residues. Trimming took 6 bases from V and 3 from J, leaving 14 bases between them. The CDR3 DNA is TGTGCCAGCAGAGAGCTTTCAGGGGACACTGAAGCTTTCTTT. Translation: CASRELSGDTEAFF.

This clonotype was found a few times. J is TRBJ1-6 and V is TRBV20-1; D is perhaps TRBD1 (6 bases). This CDR3 has 13 amino acids. V was cut by 3 bases and J by 10 bases, with 13 bases left in between. The germline V gene has CDR1 DFQATT and CDR2 SNEGSKA (reference sequence). The CDR3 protein is CSASGGADSPLHF. CDR3 nucleotides: TGCAGTGCTAGTGGGGGGGCAGACTCACCCCTCCACTTT.

The chain employs TRBV5-1 and TRBJ2-3, with 10 bases that match TRBD1. The ends lost 3 bases at V and 4 bases at J; junction bases unmatched: 5. The CDR3 totals 15 residues. The germline V gene encodes CDR1 SGHRS and CDR2 YFSETQ. The CDR3 DNA sequence: TGCGCCAGCAGCTACGGGACAGGGGCGGCAGATACGCAGTATTTT. Translation gives CASSYGTGAADTQYF.

The rearrangement uses TRBV25-1 and TRBJ2-3; 8 positions agree with TRBD1. This CDR3 spans 14 amino acids. Germline assignment: CDR1 MGHDK and CDR2 SYGVNS. V was clipped by 6 bases and J by 1 base; unmatched bases: 3. The CDR3 coding sequence is TGTGCCAGCAGAGACAGGGGACGCACAGATACGCAGTATTTT. Translating it yields CASRDRGRTDTQYF.

The sample holds a few counts of this clonotype. This chain uses TRBV7-8 with TRBJ2-1; TRBD1 matches 9 bases. This CDR3 has 17 amino acids. The germline CDR1 and CDR2 sequences are SGHVS and FQNEAQ. Unmatched junction bases numbered 16, after V lost 2 bases and J lost 11 bases. The CDR3 is CASSLIRGQGGGGQQFF. CDR3 nucleotides: TGTGCCAGCAGCTTAATAAGGGGACAGGGTGGAGGGGGGCAGCAGTTCTTC.

The gene calls are TRBV7-2 and TRBJ2-2; 8 nucleotides match TRBD2. V trimming: 4 bases; J trimming: 7 bases; junction bases outside the gene matches: 8. The germline V gene has CDR1 SGHTA and CDR2 FQGNSA. The CDR3 covers 15 residues. CDR3 DNA: TGTGCCAGCAGCTCCTGGACTAGCTTTGACGGGGAGCTGTTTTTT. Its translation: CASSSWTSFDGELFF.

This chain joins TRBV25-1 and TRBJ1-2; TRBD1 matches at 7 bases. CDR3 length: 15 amino acids. CDR1 is MGHDK and CDR2 is SYGVNS in the germline V gene. V lost 3 bases to trimming and J lost 2 bases; unmatched junction nucleotides: 6. CDR3 protein: CASSDRNRGNYGYTF. The CDR3 DNA reads TGTGCCAGCAGTGATCGGAACAGGGGAAACTATGGCTACACCTTC.